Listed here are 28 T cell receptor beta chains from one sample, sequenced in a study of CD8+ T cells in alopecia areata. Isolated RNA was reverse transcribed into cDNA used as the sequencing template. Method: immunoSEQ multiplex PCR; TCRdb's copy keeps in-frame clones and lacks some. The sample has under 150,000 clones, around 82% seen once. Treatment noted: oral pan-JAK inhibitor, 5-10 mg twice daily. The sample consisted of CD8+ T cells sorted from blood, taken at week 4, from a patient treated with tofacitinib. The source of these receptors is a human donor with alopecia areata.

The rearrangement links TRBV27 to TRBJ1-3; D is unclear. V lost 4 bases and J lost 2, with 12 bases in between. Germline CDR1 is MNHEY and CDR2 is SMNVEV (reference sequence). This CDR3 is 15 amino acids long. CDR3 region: CASSSSLIAGNTIYF. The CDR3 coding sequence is TGTGCCAGCAGTTCCTCCCTGATCGCTGGAAACACCATATATTTT.

The CDR3 DNA sequence: TGTGCCAGCAGCTTGGTGCGGGACAACACAGATACGCAGTATTTT. Encoded protein: CASSLVRDNTDTQYF. The chain joins TRBV5-6 to TRBJ2-3; D possibly matches TRBD1 or TRBD2 (6 bases each). V was cut by 0 bases and J by 2 bases, with 10 bases left in between. There are 15 residues in the CDR3. The germline CDR1 and CDR2 sequences are SGHDT and YYEEEE.

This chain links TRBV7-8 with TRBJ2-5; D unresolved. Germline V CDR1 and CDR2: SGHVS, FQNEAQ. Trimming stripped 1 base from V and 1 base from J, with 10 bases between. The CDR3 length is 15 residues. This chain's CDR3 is CASSLEAAPQETQYF. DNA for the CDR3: TGTGCCAGCAGCTTAGAGGCAGCTCCCCAAGAGACCCAGTACTTC.

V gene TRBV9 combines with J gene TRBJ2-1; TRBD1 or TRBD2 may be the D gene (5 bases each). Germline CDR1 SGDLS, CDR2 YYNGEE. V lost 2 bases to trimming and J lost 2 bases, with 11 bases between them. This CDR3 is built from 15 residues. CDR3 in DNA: TGTGCCAGCAGCGTCCGGGACGGGACCTACAATGAGCAGTTCTTC. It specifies CASSVRDGTYNEQFF. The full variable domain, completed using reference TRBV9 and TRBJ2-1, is DSGVTQTPKHLITATGQRVTLRCSPRSGDLSVYWYQQSLDQGLQFLIQYYNGEERAKGNILERFSAQQFPDLHSELNLSSLELGDSALYFCASSVRDGTYNEQFFGPGTRLTVL.

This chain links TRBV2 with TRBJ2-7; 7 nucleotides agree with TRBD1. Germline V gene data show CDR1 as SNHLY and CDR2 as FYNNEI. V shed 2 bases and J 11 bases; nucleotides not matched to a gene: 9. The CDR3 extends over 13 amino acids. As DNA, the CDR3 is TGTGCCAGCAGTGAAAGTTGGGACAGAGAGGAGTACTTC. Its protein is CASSESWDREEYF. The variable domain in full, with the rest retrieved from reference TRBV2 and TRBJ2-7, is EPEVTQTPSHQVTQMGQEVILRCVPISNHLYFYWYRQILGQKVEFLVSFYNNEISEKSEIFDDQFSVERPDGSNFTLKIRSTKLEDSAMYFCASSESWDREEYFGPGTRLTVT.

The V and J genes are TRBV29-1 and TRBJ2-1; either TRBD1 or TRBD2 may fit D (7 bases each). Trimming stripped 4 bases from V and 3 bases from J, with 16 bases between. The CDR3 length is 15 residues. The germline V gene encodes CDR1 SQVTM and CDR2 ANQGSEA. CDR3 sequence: CSVAGGGFNYNEQFF. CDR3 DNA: TGCAGCGTTGCAGGGGGGGGGTTTAACTACAATGAGCAGTTCTTC.

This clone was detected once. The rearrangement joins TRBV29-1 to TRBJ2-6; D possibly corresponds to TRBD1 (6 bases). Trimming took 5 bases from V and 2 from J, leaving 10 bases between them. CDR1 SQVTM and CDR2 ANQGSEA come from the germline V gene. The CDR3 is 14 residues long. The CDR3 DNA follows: TGCAGCGTTTGGACAGTAACTGGGGCCAACGTCCTGACTTTC. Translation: CSVWTVTGANVLTF.

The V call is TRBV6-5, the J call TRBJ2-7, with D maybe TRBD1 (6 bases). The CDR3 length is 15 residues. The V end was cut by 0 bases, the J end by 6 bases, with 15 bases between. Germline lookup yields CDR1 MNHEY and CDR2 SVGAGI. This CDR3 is CASSYSARGRIEQYF. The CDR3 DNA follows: TGTGCCAGCAGTTACTCTGCCAGGGGAAGGATCGAGCAGTACTTC.

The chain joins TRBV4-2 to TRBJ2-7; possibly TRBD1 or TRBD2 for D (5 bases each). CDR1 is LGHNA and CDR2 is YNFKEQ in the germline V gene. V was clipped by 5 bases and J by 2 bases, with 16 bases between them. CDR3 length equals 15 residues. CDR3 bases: TGTGCCAGCAGCTGGGAGTCCGGGGCTCCCTACGAGCAGTACTTC. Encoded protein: CASSWESGAPYEQYF.

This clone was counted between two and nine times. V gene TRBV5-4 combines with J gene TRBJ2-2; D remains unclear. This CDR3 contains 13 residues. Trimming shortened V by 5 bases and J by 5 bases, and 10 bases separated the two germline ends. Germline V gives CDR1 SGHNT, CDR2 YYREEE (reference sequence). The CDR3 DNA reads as TGTGCCAGCAGTTTGATGGGTACCGGGGAGCTGTTTTTT. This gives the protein CASSLMGTGELFF.

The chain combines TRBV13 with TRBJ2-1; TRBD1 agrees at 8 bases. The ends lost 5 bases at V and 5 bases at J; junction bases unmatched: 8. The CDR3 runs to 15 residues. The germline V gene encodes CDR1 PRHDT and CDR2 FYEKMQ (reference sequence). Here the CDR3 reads CASSHRQGIHNEQFF. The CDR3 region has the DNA TGTGCCAGCAGCCACCGACAGGGGATCCACAATGAGCAGTTCTTC. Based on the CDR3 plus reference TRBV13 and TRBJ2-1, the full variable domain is AAGVIQSPRHLIKEKRETATLKCYPIPRHDTVYWYQQGPGQDPQFLISFYEKMQSDKGSIPDRFSAQQFSDYHSELNMSSLELGDSALYFCASSHRQGIHNEQFFGPGTRLTVL.

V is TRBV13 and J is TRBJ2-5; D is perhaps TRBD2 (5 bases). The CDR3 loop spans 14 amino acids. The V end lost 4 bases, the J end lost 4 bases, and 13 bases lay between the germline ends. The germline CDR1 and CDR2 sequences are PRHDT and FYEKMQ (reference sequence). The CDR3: CASSSGLMGETQYF. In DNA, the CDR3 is TGTGCCAGCAGCTCTGGACTGATGGGAGAGACCCAGTACTTC. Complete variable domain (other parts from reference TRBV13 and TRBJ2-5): AAGVIQSPRHLIKEKRETATLKCYPIPRHDTVYWYQQGPGQDPQFLISFYEKMQSDKGSIPDRFSAQQFSDYHSELNMSSLELGDSALYFCASSSGLMGETQYFGPGTRLLVL.

This CDR3 reads CASSTTRFYTEAFF. CDR3 DNA sequence: TGTGCCAGCAGTACGACACGGTTTTACACTGAAGCTTTCTTT. The rearrangement joins TRBV6-4 to TRBJ1-1, with D unclear. V gave up 5 bases and J gave up 3 bases, with 13 bases separating them. CDR3 size: 14 residues. CDR1 and CDR2 from the germline V gene are MRHNA and SNTAGT.

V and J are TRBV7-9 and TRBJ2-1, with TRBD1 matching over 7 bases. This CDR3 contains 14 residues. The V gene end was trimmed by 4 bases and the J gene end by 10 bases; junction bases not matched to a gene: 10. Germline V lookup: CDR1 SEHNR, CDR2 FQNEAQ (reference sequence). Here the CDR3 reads CASSSNRGLREQFF. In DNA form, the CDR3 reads TGTGCCAGCAGCTCGAATAGGGGGCTTAGGGAGCAGTTCTTC.

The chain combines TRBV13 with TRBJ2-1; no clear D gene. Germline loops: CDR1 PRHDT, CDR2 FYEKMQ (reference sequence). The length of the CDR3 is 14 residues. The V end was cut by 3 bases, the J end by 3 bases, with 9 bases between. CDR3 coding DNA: TGTGCCAGCAGCTTTGCTGGCAGCTACAATGAGCAGTTCTTC. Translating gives CASSFAGSYNEQFF. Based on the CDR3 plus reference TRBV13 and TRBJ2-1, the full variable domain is AAGVIQSPRHLIKEKRETATLKCYPIPRHDTVYWYQQGPGQDPQFLISFYEKMQSDKGSIPDRFSAQQFSDYHSELNMSSLELGDSALYFCASSFAGSYNEQFFGPGTRLTVL.

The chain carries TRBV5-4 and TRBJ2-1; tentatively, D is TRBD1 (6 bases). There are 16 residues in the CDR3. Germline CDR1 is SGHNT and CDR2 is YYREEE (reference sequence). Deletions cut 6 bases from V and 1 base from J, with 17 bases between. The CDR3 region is CASNPYVQGSYNEQFF. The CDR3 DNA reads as TGTGCCAGCAACCCTTACGTACAGGGTTCCTACAATGAGCAGTTCTTC.

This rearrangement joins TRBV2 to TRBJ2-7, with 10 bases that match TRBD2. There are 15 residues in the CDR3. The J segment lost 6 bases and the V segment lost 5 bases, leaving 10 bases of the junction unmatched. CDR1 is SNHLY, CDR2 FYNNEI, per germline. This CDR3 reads CASSPLAGGFLEQYF. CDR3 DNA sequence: TGTGCCAGCAGTCCTTTAGCGGGGGGCTTCCTCGAGCAGTACTTC.

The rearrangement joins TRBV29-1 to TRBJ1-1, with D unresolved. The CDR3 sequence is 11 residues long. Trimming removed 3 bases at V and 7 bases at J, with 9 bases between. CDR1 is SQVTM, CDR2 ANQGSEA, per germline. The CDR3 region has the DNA TGCAGCGTTGAGGGAGAGGTTGAAGCTTTCTTT. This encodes CSVEGEVEAFF.

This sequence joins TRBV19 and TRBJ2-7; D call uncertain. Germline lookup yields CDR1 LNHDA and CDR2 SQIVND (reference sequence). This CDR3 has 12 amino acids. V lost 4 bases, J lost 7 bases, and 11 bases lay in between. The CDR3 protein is CASSTPGREQYF. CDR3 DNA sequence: TGTGCCAGTAGTACCCCCGGGCGTGAGCAGTACTTC.

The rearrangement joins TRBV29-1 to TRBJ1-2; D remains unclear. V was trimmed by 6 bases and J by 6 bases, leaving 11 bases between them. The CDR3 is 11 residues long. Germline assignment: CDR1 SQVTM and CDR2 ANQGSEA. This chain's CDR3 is CSVPNGHGYTF. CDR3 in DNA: TGCAGCGTCCCGAACGGGCATGGCTACACCTTC.

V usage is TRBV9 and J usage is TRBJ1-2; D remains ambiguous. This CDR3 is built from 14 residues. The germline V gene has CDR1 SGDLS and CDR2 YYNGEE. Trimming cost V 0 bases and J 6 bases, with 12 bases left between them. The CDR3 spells CASSVGRGGNGYTF. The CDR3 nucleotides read TGTGCCAGCAGCGTAGGGCGCGGAGGGAATGGCTACACCTTC.

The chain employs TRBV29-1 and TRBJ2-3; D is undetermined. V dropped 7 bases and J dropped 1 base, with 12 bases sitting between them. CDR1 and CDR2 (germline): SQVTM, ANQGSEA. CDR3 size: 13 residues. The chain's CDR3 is CSEARERTDTQYF. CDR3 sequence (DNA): TGCAGCGAGGCACGCGAACGCACAGATACGCAGTATTTT.

CDR3 loop: CSVEGTRSDTQYF. CDR3 bases: TGCAGCGTTGAAGGGACTAGGTCCGATACGCAGTATTTT. The chain employs TRBV29-1 and TRBJ2-3, with TRBD2 identical over 7 bases. V shed 1 base, J shed 6 bases, and the junction held 4 bases outside the gene matches. CDR1 and CDR2 (germline): SQVTM, ANQGSEA. The CDR3 runs 13 residues.

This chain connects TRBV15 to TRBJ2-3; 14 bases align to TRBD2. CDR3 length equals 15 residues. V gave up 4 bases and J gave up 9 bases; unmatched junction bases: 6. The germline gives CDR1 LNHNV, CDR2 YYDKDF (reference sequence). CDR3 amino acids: CATSMTSGGAGTQYF. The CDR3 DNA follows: TGTGCCACCAGCATGACTAGCGGGGGGGCCGGGACGCAGTATTTT. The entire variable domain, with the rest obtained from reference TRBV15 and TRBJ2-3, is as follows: DAMVIQNPRYQVTQFGKPVTLSCSQTLNHNVMYWYQQKSSQAPKLLFHYYDKDFNNEADTPDNFQSRRPNTSFCFLDIRSPGLGDTAMYLCATSMTSGGAGTQYFGPGTRLTVL.

CDR3 coding DNA: TGTGCCAGCAGTGAATATGGCAGCCGGATTGTGGATTCACCCCTCCACTTT. This translates into CASSEYGSRIVDSPLHF. V gene TRBV25-1 combines with J gene TRBJ1-6; D remains unclear. Germline values: CDR1 MGHDK, CDR2 SYGVNS. The CDR3 loop spans 17 amino acids. V shed 0 bases and J shed 8 bases, with 17 bases lying between them. The full variable domain, rest sourced from reference TRBV25-1 and TRBJ1-6, is EADIYQTPRYLVIGTGKKITLECSQTMGHDKMYWYQQDPGMELHLIHYSYGVNSTEKGDLSSESTVSRIRTEHFPLTLESARPSHTSQYLCASSEYGSRIVDSPLHFGNGTRLTVT.

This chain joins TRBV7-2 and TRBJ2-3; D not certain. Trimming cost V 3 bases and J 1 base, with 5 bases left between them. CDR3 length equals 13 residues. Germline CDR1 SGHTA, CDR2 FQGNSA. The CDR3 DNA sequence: TGTGCCAGCAGCTTCCTGGGCACAGATACGCAGTATTTT. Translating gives CASSFLGTDTQYF.

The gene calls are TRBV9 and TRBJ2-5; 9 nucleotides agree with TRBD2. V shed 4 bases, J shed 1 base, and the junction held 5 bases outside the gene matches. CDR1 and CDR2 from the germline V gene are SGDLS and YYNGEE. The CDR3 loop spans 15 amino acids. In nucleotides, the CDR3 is TGTGCCAGCAGCCCCGTAGCGGGGGTCCAAGAGACCCAGTACTTC. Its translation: CASSPVAGVQETQYF. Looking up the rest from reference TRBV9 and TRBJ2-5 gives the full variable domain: DSGVTQTPKHLITATGQRVTLRCSPRSGDLSVYWYQQSLDQGLQFLIQYYNGEERAKGNILERFSAQQFPDLHSELNLSSLELGDSALYFCASSPVAGVQETQYFGPGTRLLVL.

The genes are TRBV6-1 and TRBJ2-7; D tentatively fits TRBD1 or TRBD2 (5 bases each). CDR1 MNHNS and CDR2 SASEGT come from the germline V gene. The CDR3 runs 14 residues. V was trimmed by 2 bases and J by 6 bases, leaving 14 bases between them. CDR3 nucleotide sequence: TGTGCCAGCAGTGAAATCGGGACGAGCGCCGAGCAGTACTTC. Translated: CASSEIGTSAEQYF.